These 9 T cell receptor beta chains share one sample of origin, sequenced in a study of blood T cell repertoires in COVID-19. Assay used: immunoSEQ multiplex PCR; TCRdb lists only in-frame clones, some missing. The table has around 93,000 clones, approximately 87% seen once; the top ten hold 15%. What was sequenced was peripheral blood. The receptors were gathered from a human donor in a cohort sampled during active COVID-19.

The chain uses TRBV2 and TRBJ2-3; TRBD2 aligns across 7 bases. CDR1 is SNHLY, CDR2 FYNNEI, per germline. The CDR3 length is 15 residues. With 4 bases clipped from V and 0 bases from J, the junction kept 4 bases outside the gene matches. As DNA, the CDR3 is TGTGCCAGCAGTGTAGGTAGCGGGAGCACAGATACGCAGTATTTT. It codes for CASSVGSGSTDTQYF.

The V call is TRBV6-2 or TRBV6-3, the J call TRBJ2-7; perhaps TRBD2 as D (5 bases). The CDR3 contains 14 residues. V lost 4 bases and J lost 0, with 10 bases in between. CDR1 MNHEY and CDR2 SVGEGT come from the germline V gene. CDR3 bases: TGTGCCAGCAGTTTTGCGGGCGCCTCCTACGAGCAGTACTTC. This codes for CASSFAGASYEQYF.

The V and J genes are TRBV12-3 or TRBV12-4 and TRBJ2-7; tentative D call: TRBD1 (5 bases). V was trimmed by 6 bases and J by 3 bases, leaving 12 bases between them. The CDR3 spans 13 residues. Here the CDR3 reads CASSLGQYYEQYF. CDR3 sequence (DNA): TGTGCCAGCAGCCTGGGGCAGTACTACGAGCAGTACTTC.

The chain carries TRBV3-1 (or the pseudogene TRBV3-2) and TRBJ1-1; 8 bases map to TRBD1. V was pared by 3 bases and J by 1 base, with 4 bases of the junction left unmatched. The CDR3 sequence is 15 residues long. Germline assignment: CDR1 LGHDT and CDR2 YNNKEL (reference sequence). DNA for the CDR3: TGTGCCAGCAGCCACTCCGGGACAGGGAACACTGAAGCTTTCTTT. This gives the protein CASSHSGTGNTEAFF.

The chain combines TRBV18 with TRBJ1-1, with D tentatively TRBD1 (5 bases). V was pared by 2 bases and J by 4 bases, with 14 bases between. Per the germline V gene, CDR1 is KGHSH and CDR2 is LQKENI. The length of the CDR3 is 15 residues. In DNA form, the CDR3 reads TGTGCCAGCTCACCAGGGCAGGGTCTTCCCACTGAAGCTTTCTTT. It codes for CASSPGQGLPTEAFF.

This sequence joins TRBV5-4 and TRBJ1-6; no firm D call. CDR1 SGHNT and CDR2 YYREEE come from the germline V gene (reference sequence). Trimming took off 0 bases at V and 4 bases at J, with 8 bases between the two ends. The CDR3 is 15 residues long. CDR3 sequence reads: CASSLEQPYNSPLHF. CDR3 nucleotides: TGTGCCAGCAGCTTGGAACAGCCTTATAATTCACCCCTCCACTTT.

V is TRBV28 and J is TRBJ2-1, with a possible D match to TRBD2 (6 bases). Trimming took off 4 bases at V and 9 bases at J, with 10 bases between the two ends. The CDR3 is 12 amino acids. CDR1 is MDHEN and CDR2 is SYDVKM in the germline V gene. This CDR3 reads CASSSAGTEQFF. CDR3 in DNA: TGTGCCAGCAGTTCGGCGGGGACTGAGCAGTTCTTC. The full variable domain, in which reference TRBV28 and TRBJ2-1 provide the parts outside the CDR3, is DVKVTQSSRYLVKRTGEKVFLECVQDMDHENMFWYRQDPGLGLRLIYFSYDVKMKEKGDIPEGYSVSREKKERFSLILESASTNQTSMYLCASSSAGTEQFFGPGTRLTVL.

The CDR3 coding sequence is TGTGCCAGCAGCAGTGCAGGGGGGAACACTGAAGCTTTCTTT. Its translation is CASSSAGGNTEAFF. The V and J genes are TRBV7-9 and TRBJ1-1; 7 bases are a match to TRBD1. Germline V gene lookup returns CDR1 SEHNR and CDR2 FQNEAQ (reference sequence). The V and J ends lost 5 bases and 1 base, in that order; junction bases with no gene match: 4. The CDR3 totals 14 residues.

The V gene is TRBV7-2, the J gene TRBJ2-2; TRBD2 matches 7 bases. The CDR3 is 18 amino acids. The V gene's germline CDR1 is SGHTA and CDR2 FQGNSA. V was clipped by 1 base and J by 0 bases; unmatched bases: 8. The CDR3, as DNA: TGTGCCAGCAGCTTAGTCGTTTCTAGCGGCACGAACACCGGGGAGCTGTTTTTT. This encodes CASSLVVSSGTNTGELFF.